This TCR beta chain stems from a study of shared clonotypes between healthy human individuals. TCRdb's copy holds only in-frame clones and misses some; the assay was immunoSEQ multiplex PCR. This sample has 2 million to 3 million clones, with roughly 93% found just once. The length of the CDR3 is 14 residues. V was pared by 0 bases and J by 5 bases, with 3 bases of the junction left unmatched. From germline, CDR1 is SGDLS and CDR2 YYNGEE. The study enrolled healthy HIV-negative adults without recent acute infections or vaccinations as donors. All participating donors were Caucasian adults from Nashville, Tennessee. The CD4+ fraction was divided into a CD45RA+ naive subset and a CD45RA-negative memory subset.

Sequenced sample: naive CD4+ T cells from PBMCs. Subset denoted: CD45RA+ positively selected. This chain connects TRBV9 to TRBJ2-3, with 7 bases matching TRBD2. The clonotype was recovered from a man between 18 and 35 years old in good health. Some clones in this sample may be carry-over from other donors' samples. The CDR3 sequence: CASSVGASGDTQYF. CDR3 sequence (DNA): TGTGCCAGCAGCGTAGGGGCTAGCGGAGATACGCAGTATTTT. Full variable domain (missing parts from reference TRBV9 and TRBJ2-3): DSGVTQTPKHLITATGQRVTLRCSPRSGDLSVYWYQQSLDQGLQFLIQYYNGEERAKGNILERFSAQQFPDLHSELNLSSLELGDSALYFCASSVGASGDTQYFGPGTRLTVL.